The text below deals with one T cell receptor (beta chain). What it binds is unknown. The library gave individual cDNA molecules unique molecular identifiers. Original analysis: The number of TCRs in each sample had a median of around 96,000 and spanned about 23,224 to 700,000. MiXCR, applied by TCRdb to the 5' RACE reads, yields one record per CDR3 protein. Here the V and J calls rest on TCRdb's processing, not on the authors' analysis. This table has over 95,000 distinct CDR3 sequences, roughly a fifth appearing once. This CDR3 spans 14 amino acids. CDR1 is SGHDT, CDR2 YYEEEE, per germline. The V end was cut by 3 bases, the J end by 1 base, with 10 bases between. The data belong to a study of human T cells and chemical hapten exposure. General observations from the study: TCRs whose frequency exceeded 1 in 1000 remained the same following DPC sensitization.

Someone pulled total RNA out of unfractionated whole blood. The TCR was taken from a human donor in good health. The V and J genes are TRBV5-6 and TRBJ1-1; D ambiguous. In DNA form, the CDR3 reads TGTGCCAGCAGCTCGCCGACATCGAACACTGAAGCTTTCTTT. Translating gives CASSSPTSNTEAFF.